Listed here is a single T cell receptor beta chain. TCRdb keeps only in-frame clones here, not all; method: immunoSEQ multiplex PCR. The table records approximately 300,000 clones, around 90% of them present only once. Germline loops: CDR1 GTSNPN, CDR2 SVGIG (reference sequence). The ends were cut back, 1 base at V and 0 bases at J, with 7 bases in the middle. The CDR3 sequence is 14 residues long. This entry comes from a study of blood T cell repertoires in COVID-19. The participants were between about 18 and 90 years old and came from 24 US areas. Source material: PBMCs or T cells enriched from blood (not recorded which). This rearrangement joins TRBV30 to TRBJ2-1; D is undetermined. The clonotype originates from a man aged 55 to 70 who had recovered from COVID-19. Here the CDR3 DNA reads TGTGCCTGGAGTGCCTTTCTCTCCTACAATGAGCAGTTCTTC. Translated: CAWSAFLSYNEQFF.